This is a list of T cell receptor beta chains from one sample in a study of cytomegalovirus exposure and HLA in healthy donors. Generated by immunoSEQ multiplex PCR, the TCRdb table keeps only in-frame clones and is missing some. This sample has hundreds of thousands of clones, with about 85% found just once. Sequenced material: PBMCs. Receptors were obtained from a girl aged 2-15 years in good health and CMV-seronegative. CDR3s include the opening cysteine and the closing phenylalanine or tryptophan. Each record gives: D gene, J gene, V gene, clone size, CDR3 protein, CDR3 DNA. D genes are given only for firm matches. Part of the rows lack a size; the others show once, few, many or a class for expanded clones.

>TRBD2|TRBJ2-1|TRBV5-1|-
CASTGGGGSNEQFF
TGCGCCAGCACGGGCGGGGGGGGAAGTAATGAGCAGTTCTTC
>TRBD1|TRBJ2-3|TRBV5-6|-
CASRESPGTGSMDTQYF
TGTGCCAGCAGGGAAAGTCCCGGGACAGGGAGTATGGATACGCAGTATTTT
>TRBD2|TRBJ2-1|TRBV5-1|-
CASSGDWGKDIAGGTYNEQFF
TGCGCCAGCAGCGGCGACTGGGGGAAAGACATAGCGGGAGGCACCTACAATGAGCAGTTCTTC
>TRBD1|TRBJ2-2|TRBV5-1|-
CASSWGQGTGELFF
TGCGCCAGCAGCTGGGGACAGGGCACCGGGGAGCTGTTTTTT
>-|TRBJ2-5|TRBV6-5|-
CASSYSIFSPRETQYF
TGTGCCAGCAGTTACTCGATTTTTTCCCCCAGGGAGACCCAGTACTTC
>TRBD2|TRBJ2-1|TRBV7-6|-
CASSYLAAPYNEQFF
TGTGCCAGCAGCTATCTAGCGGCACCCTACAATGAGCAGTTCTTC
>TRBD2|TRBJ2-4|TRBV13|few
CASSLGGLAGAKNIQYF
TGTGCCAGCAGCTTAGGGGGGCTAGCGGGAGCCAAAAACATTCAGTACTTC
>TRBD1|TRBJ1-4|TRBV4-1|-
CASSQGGQGGINEKLFF
TGCGCCAGCAGCCAAGGGGGACAGGGAGGGATTAATGAAAAACTGTTTTTT
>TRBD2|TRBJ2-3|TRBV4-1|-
CASRSSGGTDTQYF
TGCGCCAGCAGATCTAGCGGGGGGACAGATACGCAGTATTTT
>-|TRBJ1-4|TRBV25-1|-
CASSERGGKLFF
TGTGCCAGCAGTGAGAGGGGGGGAAAACTGTTTTTT
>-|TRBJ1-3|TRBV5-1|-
CASSPGIMDTIYF
TGCGCCAGCAGCCCGGGTATAATGGACACCATATATTTT
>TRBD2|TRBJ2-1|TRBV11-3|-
CASSLSGELAGAWNEQFF
TGTGCCAGCAGCTTATCCGGCGAACTAGCGGGGGCCTGGAATGAGCAGTTCTTC
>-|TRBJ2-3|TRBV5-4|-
CASSFGLRTDTQYF
TGTGCCAGCAGCTTCGGTCTCCGCACAGATACGCAGTATTTT
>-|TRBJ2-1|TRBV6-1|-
CASRQGNEQFF
TGTGCCAGCAGGCAGGGCAATGAGCAGTTCTTC
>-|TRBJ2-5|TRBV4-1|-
CASSPPNRDGFGETQYF
TGCGCCAGCAGCCCGCCCAACAGGGACGGGTTCGGCGAGACCCAGTACTTC
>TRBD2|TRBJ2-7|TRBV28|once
CASSLPGGSSYEQYF
TGTGCCAGCAGTTTACCGGGGGGGAGCTCCTACGAGCAGTACTTC
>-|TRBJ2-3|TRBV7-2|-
CASSGGGNTDTQYF
TGTGCCAGCAGCGGGGGGGGCAACACAGATACGCAGTATTTT
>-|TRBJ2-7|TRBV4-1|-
CASSQEVRPSEQYF
TGCGCCAGCAGCCAAGAAGTCAGGCCCTCCGAGCAGTACTTC
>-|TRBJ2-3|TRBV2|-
CARVSGPTDTQYF
TGTGCCAGGGTTAGCGGCCCCACAGATACGCAGTATTTT